One sample yielded the 20 T cell receptor beta chains listed below, sequenced in a study of blood T cell repertoires in COVID-19. The table came from immunoSEQ multiplex PCR; TCRdb's copy has only in-frame clones and leaves some out. The sample records roughly 100,000 clones, over 65% being singletons. Sequencing was carried out using peripheral blood. The receptors come from a man in his 60s with acute or convalescent COVID-19.

J is TRBJ2-5 and V is TRBV6-1, with D maybe TRBD1 (6 bases). The CDR3 length is 14 residues. V was shortened by 2 bases and J by 5 bases, with 12 bases between the two germline ends. Germline-derived CDR1 and CDR2 are MNHNS and SASEGT. CDR3 protein: CASSESGGHETQYF. DNA of the CDR3: TGTGCCAGCAGTGAAAGTGGGGGACACGAGACCCAGTACTTC.

The chain combines TRBV5-1 with TRBJ2-3, with TRBD1 matching 10 bases. Per the germline V gene, CDR1 is SGHRS and CDR2 is YFSETQ. After removal of 4 bases from V and 4 bases from J, the junction contained 9 bases not matched to a gene. CDR3 length: 16 amino acids. CDR3 coding DNA: TGCGCCAGCAGCGGAGGGACAGGGGCCCTCCCAGATACGCAGTATTTT. Amino acids: CASSGGTGALPDTQYF.

This chain uses TRBV9 with TRBJ2-1; 9 nucleotides match TRBD1. Trimming took 4 bases from V and 3 from J; bases not matched to a gene: 5. This CDR3 is built from 15 residues. Germline CDR1 SGDLS, CDR2 YYNGEE. DNA of the CDR3: TGTGCCAGCAGCCCCCAGGGACAGGGCTACAATGAGCAGTTCTTC. Amino acid sequence: CASSPQGQGYNEQFF.

The chain uses TRBV7-6 and TRBJ2-5; D might be TRBD1 (6 bases). Germline V gene data show CDR1 as SGHVS and CDR2 as FNYEAQ. This CDR3 is built from 11 residues. In DNA form, the CDR3 reads TGTGCTGGGGGCTTCCAAGAGACCCAGTACTTC. It encodes CAGGFQETQYF.

This clone was observed once. This rearrangement joins TRBV11-3 to TRBJ1-1; perhaps TRBD1 as D (6 bases). Germline V gene data show CDR1 as SGHNT and CDR2 as YENEEA. V lost 10 bases and J lost 3, with 24 bases in between. The CDR3 loop spans 16 amino acids. CDR3 sequence reads: CATQLRYRAGDTEAFF. Here the CDR3 DNA reads TGTGCCACCCAGCTTAGATATAGGGCAGGGGACACTGAAGCTTTCTTT.

The chain employs TRBV27 and TRBJ2-1; D not certain. The CDR3 has 16 amino acids. Germline values: CDR1 MNHEY, CDR2 SMNVEV (reference sequence). Trimming stripped 6 bases from V and 2 bases from J, with 17 bases between. The CDR3 here is CASRNMQVLTYNEQFF. The CDR3, as DNA: TGTGCCAGCAGGAATATGCAGGTCCTAACCTACAATGAGCAGTTCTTC.

This clone was counted a few times. The CDR3 nucleotides read TGCGCCAGCAGCCCCGGGATTATGCAGCTCCCCCGGAGGGCTGGAAACACCATATATTTT. Protein product: CASSPGIMQLPRRAGNTIYF. The chain links TRBV5-1 to TRBJ1-3; D is ambiguous. V was pared by 4 bases and J by 2 bases, with 28 bases between. Per the germline V gene, CDR1 is SGHRS and CDR2 is YFSETQ. The CDR3 spans 20 residues.

This clone was picked up one time. The rearrangement links TRBV6-6 to TRBJ1-5, with TRBD1 identical over 11 bases. The length of the CDR3 is 15 residues. CDR1 is MNHNY and CDR2 is SVGAGI in the germline V gene (reference sequence). The junction had 3 bases not matched to a gene; V was cut back by 2 bases and J by 6 bases. CDR3 sequence reads: CASSYPGQGAQPQHF. DNA of the CDR3: TGTGCCAGCAGTTACCCTGGACAGGGGGCTCAGCCCCAGCATTTT.

V and J are TRBV2 and TRBJ2-4; no reliable D call. Germline V gives CDR1 SNHLY, CDR2 FYNNEI. V dropped 5 bases and J dropped 0 bases, with 14 bases sitting between them. CDR3 length: 16 amino acids. The CDR3 sequence is CASSFSRILAKNIQYF. In DNA, the CDR3 is TGTGCCAGCAGTTTTAGCCGCATACTAGCCAAAAACATTCAGTACTTC.

As concerns this clone: An end of the junction differs from the germline gene, which may be a read error. The chain uses TRBV11-2 and TRBJ2-1, with D maybe TRBD2 (5 bases). The germline CDR1 and CDR2 sequences are SGHAT and FQNNGV. CDR3 length: 13 amino acids. CDR3 in amino acids: CASSWGTRSITLF. CDR3 sequence (DNA): TGTGCCAGCAGCTGGGGTACTAGGTCGATCACCCTCTTC.

This clone was seen only once. CDR3 amino acids: CAWSLGVNTEAFF. In DNA form, the CDR3 reads TGTGCCTGGAGTCTAGGGGTAAACACTGAAGCTTTCTTT. The V gene is TRBV30, the J gene TRBJ1-1; a weak D match, TRBD1 (5 bases). Trimming shortened V by 2 bases and J by 2 bases, and 9 bases separated the two germline ends. The CDR3 totals 13 residues. Germline V gives CDR1 GTSNPN, CDR2 SVGIG (reference sequence). Variable domain in full (rest from reference TRBV30 and TRBJ1-1): SQTIHQWPATLVQPVGSPLSLECTVEGTSNPNLYWYRQAAGRGLQLLFYSVGIGQISSEVPQNLSASRPQDRQFILSSKKLLLSDSGFYLCAWSLGVNTEAFFGQGTRLTVV.

The gene calls are TRBV6-5 and TRBJ2-5; D gene ambiguous. CDR3 size: 14 residues. The ends were cut back, 5 bases at V and 1 base at J, with 11 bases in the middle. Germline assignment: CDR1 MNHEY and CDR2 SVGAGI. CDR3: CASSQKPPQETQYF. CDR3 coding DNA: TGTGCCAGCAGTCAGAAACCTCCCCAAGAGACCCAGTACTTC.

The chain employs TRBV28 and TRBJ1-1, with D unresolved. This CDR3 region has 14 residues. Germline CDR1 is MDHEN and CDR2 is SYDVKM. V was pared by 11 bases and J by 2 bases, with 18 bases between. CDR3 coding DNA: TGTGCCTCCCACCCAAGAGGAGTTAACACTGAAGCTTTCTTT. This gives the protein CASHPRGVNTEAFF. The full variable domain, its missing parts supplied by reference TRBV28 and TRBJ1-1, is DVKVTQSSRYLVKRTGEKVFLECVQDMDHENMFWYRQDPGLGLRLIYFSYDVKMKEKGDIPEGYSVSREKKERFSLILESASTNQTSMYLCASHPRGVNTEAFFGQGTRLTVV.

Only one count was recorded for this clone. V gene TRBV27 combines with J gene TRBJ1-2; 7 bases match TRBD1. Germline V lookup: CDR1 MNHEY, CDR2 SMNVEV (reference sequence). The CDR3 loop spans 20 amino acids. The V gene end was trimmed by 1 base and the J gene end by 4 bases; junction bases not matched to a gene: 21. DNA for the CDR3: TGTGCCAGCAGTTTATATAATTCTCTATCCCCCCAGGGGGTTGGCTATGGCTACACCTTC. This gives the protein CASSLYNSLSPQGVGYGYTF.

This clone came up a few times. The chain links TRBV5-4 to TRBJ1-2; D call uncertain. This CDR3 has 13 amino acids. CDR1 SGHNT and CDR2 YYREEE come from the germline V gene (reference sequence). V was cut by 5 bases and J by 1 base, with 9 bases left in between. The CDR3 reads CASRLDNNYGYTF. The CDR3 DNA reads as TGTGCCAGCAGGTTAGATAATAACTATGGCTACACCTTC. The entire variable domain, with the rest obtained from reference TRBV5-4 and TRBJ1-2, is as follows: ETGVTQSPTHLIKTRGQQVTLRCSSQSGHNTVSWYQQALGQGPQFIFQYYREEENGRGNFPPRFSGLQFPNYSSELNVNALELDDSALYLCASRLDNNYGYTFGSGTRLTVV.

The chain is built from TRBV9 and TRBJ1-4, with a weak D call TRBD1 (5 bases). V lost 0 bases and J lost 11, with 11 bases in between. Germline CDR1 SGDLS, CDR2 YYNGEE. The CDR3 contains 13 residues. The CDR3 loop is CASSVDAGTKLFF. DNA for the CDR3: TGTGCCAGCAGCGTAGATGCGGGGACGAAACTGTTTTTT.

The genes are TRBV19 and TRBJ2-2, with TRBD1 as a possible D gene (6 bases). Germline lookup yields CDR1 LNHDA and CDR2 SQIVND (reference sequence). The CDR3 length is 15 residues. V was trimmed by 6 bases and J by 1 base, leaving 12 bases between them. The CDR3 bases are TGTGCCAGTAGATTTTGGGGGCTGAACACCGGGGAGCTGTTTTTT. It translates to CASRFWGLNTGELFF.

This chain links TRBV7-2 with TRBJ1-3; possibly TRBD1 for D (5 bases). Germline lookup yields CDR1 SGHTA and CDR2 FQGNSA. The CDR3 has 17 amino acids. V lost 3 bases and J lost 4, with 19 bases in between. DNA for the CDR3: TGTGCCAGCAGCTTGGCGACGGGGGGGGTAGCAGGAAACACCATATATTTT. Its translation is CASSLATGGVAGNTIYF.

V is TRBV11-2 and J is TRBJ2-7; no firm D call. The length of the CDR3 is 14 residues. Germline CDR1 SGHAT, CDR2 FQNNGV. Trimming took 3 bases from V and 3 from J, leaving 12 bases between them. The DNA of the CDR3 is TGTGCCAGCAGCTTGAACGTGGGCAACTACGAGCAGTACTTC. This gives the protein CASSLNVGNYEQYF.

V is TRBV19 and J is TRBJ2-3; a weak D match, TRBD2 (5 bases). CDR1 and CDR2 (germline): LNHDA, SQIVND (reference sequence). The CDR3 is made up of 15 amino acids. V was trimmed by 10 bases and J by 0 bases, leaving 17 bases between them. CDR3 sequence: CATTLGAASTDTQYF. The CDR3 DNA sequence: TGTGCCACCACTTTGGGAGCGGCTAGCACAGATACGCAGTATTTT.